The sequence of this T cell receptor (beta chain) was determined in a study of Ad26.COV2.S vaccination and SARS-CoV-2 variants. Study-level information: By the intramuscular route, Ad26.COV2.S was given once, or twice 56 days apart.

Treatment given: about 20 received Ad26.COV2.S at low or high dose, single or two shots; several received placebo; per-sample allocation not given. Samples analyzed were those drawn on day 63 after the first vaccine or placebo injection. TCRdb's table, derived via immunoSEQ multiplex PCR, lists solely in-frame clones and lacks some. This table has 440,000 or so clones, about 88% appearing once. Whole-study findings and limits: Individuals receiving vaccine had higher spike-specific TCR breadth than placebo recipients did. Across vaccine and placebo recipients, the breadth of non-spike TCRs was similar. It was reported that spike-specific CD8+ and CD4+ T cell responses were substantially broad after vaccination.

Note on this clone: The antigen remains undetermined.

The clonotype was recovered from a person between 18 and 59 years old who received the Ad26.COV2.S COVID-19 vaccine or a placebo. The sample consisted of peripheral blood, taken in a trial of Ad26.COV2.S vaccine versus placebo.

The CDR3 is CASSEGRAGELFF. The CDR3, as DNA: TGTGCCAGCAGTGAAGGACGTGCCGGGGAGCTGTTTTTT. This rearrangement joins TRBV2 to TRBJ2-2; no clear D. The V gene lost 1 base and the J gene lost 6 bases, with 6 bases spanning the gap. CDR1 and CDR2 from the germline V gene are SNHLY and FYNNEI. The CDR3 spans 13 residues.